This T cell receptor (beta chain) comes out of a study of T cell changes during pregnancy in multiple sclerosis. Libraries were prepared by immunoSEQ multiplex PCR; TCRdb keeps only in-frame clonotypes and omits some of them. The table shows nearly 110,000 clones, with 91% occurring only once. Germline CDR1 and CDR2: GTSNPN and SVGIG (reference sequence). V lost 0 bases, J lost 3 bases, and 25 bases lay in between. There are 19 residues in the CDR3. This receptor was obtained from a female donor with multiple sclerosis, enrolled in a pregnancy study. The chain links TRBV30 to TRBJ2-3, with D perhaps matching TRBD2 (6 bases). Sequencing was performed on peripheral blood, taken before pregnancy. DNA for the CDR3: TGTGCCTGGAGTGTACTCAGTTTGGCGGGATGGGAAGCGACAGATACGCAGTATTTT. It yields the protein CAWSVLSLAGWEATDTQYF.